This record looks at one T cell receptor beta chain sequence and its context. Its antigen is undetermined. This sample stems from a study of cytomegalovirus exposure and HLA in healthy donors. Across the whole study: The roughly 670 first-cohort repertoires shared a platform with the roughly 120 validation repertoires, as reported in a later analysis. Overall study findings and caveats: Through in vitro validation, a few CMV-associated chains were shown to be specific for CMV antigens. Cytomegalovirus association was assigned to about 150 TCR beta chains. Most TCR sequences were rare, but some public TCRs occurred in many donors.

V was clipped by 5 bases and J by 0 bases, with 10 bases between them. Germline CDR1 is SGHNT and CDR2 is YENEEA. The CDR3 is 14 residues long. Sequencing used immunoSEQ multiplex PCR; TCRdb keeps in-frame clones, though not all of them. The sample has about 160,000 clones, just under 90% seen once. The V gene is TRBV11-3, the J gene TRBJ1-1; a weak D match, TRBD1 (6 bases). The sequencing input was PBMCs. The sequence came from a young woman in good health and CMV-seropositive. The CDR3 protein is CASSRGHMNTEAFF. The CDR3 region has the DNA TGTGCCAGCAGCCGGGGACATATGAACACTGAAGCTTTCTTT. The full variable domain, in which reference TRBV11-3 and TRBJ1-1 provide the parts outside the CDR3, is EAGVVQSPRYKIIEKKQPVAFWCNPISGHNTLYWYLQNLGQGPELLIRYENEEAVDDSQLPKDRFSAERLKGVDSTLKIQPAELGDSAVYLCASSRGHMNTEAFFGQGTRLTVV.